The 16 T cell receptor beta chains presented below share a single source sample, sequenced in a study of CD8 T cells in ankylosing spondylitis. TCRdb itself ran the 5' RACE reads through MiXCR, one entry per CDR3 protein. The table includes around 160,000 distinct CDR3 sequences, around 10% detected once. Sequencing was carried out using blood, either unsorted or a sorted T cell fraction (not recorded which). The receptor source for this set is a male donor with ankylosing spondylitis or in good health (not recorded which).

The rearrangement joins TRBV4-3 to TRBJ2-1; D is perhaps TRBD1 (5 bases). Germline CDR1 and CDR2: LGHNA and YSLEER. The V end was cut by 2 bases, the J end by 7 bases, with 9 bases between. The CDR3 is made up of 13 amino acids. The DNA for the CDR3 is TGCGCCAGCAGCCAAACCTCAGGGAATGAGCAGTTCTTC. Residues: CASSQTSGNEQFF.

This clonotype was detected a few times. The V and J genes are TRBV6-1 and TRBJ1-3; TRBD1 aligns across 7 bases. The CDR3 length is 15 residues. Trimming removed 5 bases from V and 0 bases from J; junction bases left unmatched: 4. CDR1 and CDR2 (germline): MNHNS, SASEGT. The CDR3 DNA follows: TGTGCCAGCAGTCGCGACAGGGACTCTGGAAACACCATATATTTT. Amino acids: CASSRDRDSGNTIYF.

In this sample, this clonotype turned up many times. The chain is built from TRBV9 and TRBJ2-3; maybe TRBD2 (6 bases). Trimming shortened V by 6 bases and J by 3 bases, and 17 bases separated the two germline ends. The CDR3 covers 15 residues. The germline V gene has CDR1 SGDLS and CDR2 YYNGEE. The CDR3 DNA follows: TGTGCCAGCACCCGGGACTCCATATCTACAGATACGCAGTATTTT. Translating it yields CASTRDSISTDTQYF.

The chain uses TRBV11-2 and TRBJ2-1; D might be TRBD2 (5 bases). The V gene lost 5 bases and the J gene lost 3 bases, with 8 bases spanning the gap. Germline CDR1 SGHAT, CDR2 FQNNGV. The CDR3 has 13 amino acids. The CDR3 bases are TGTGCCAGCAGCGGCGGACTCTACAATGAGCAGTTCTTC. It codes for CASSGGLYNEQFF. Variable domain in full (rest from reference TRBV11-2 and TRBJ2-1): EAGVAQSPRYKIIEKRQSVAFWCNPISGHATLYWYQQILGQGPKLLIQFQNNGVVDDSQLPKDRFSAERLKGVDSTLKIQPAKLEDSAVYLCASSGGLYNEQFFGPGTRLTVL.

In this sample, this clonotype turned up many times. This chain connects TRBV15 to TRBJ2-1, with 9 bases fitting TRBD1. V shed 9 bases and J 10 bases; nucleotides not matched to a gene: 13. Germline CDR1 and CDR2: LNHNV and YYDKDF (reference sequence). The CDR3 runs to 14 residues. The CDR3 region has the DNA TGTGCCACTTCCCGGGACAGGGACGCCCGGGAGCAGTTCTTC. This codes for CATSRDRDAREQFF.

This clonotype appeared once. The CDR3 DNA reads as TGCAGTACTGTGCTGGGGAACACTGAAGCTTTCTTT. As protein: CSTVLGNTEAFF. The chain uses TRBV20-1 and TRBJ1-1, with unresolved D. There are 12 residues in the CDR3. V gave up 8 bases and J gave up 1 base, with 11 bases separating them. From germline, CDR1 is DFQATT and CDR2 SNEGSKA (reference sequence).

This clonotype occurred a few times. The rearrangement joins TRBV6-5 to TRBJ2-7; D possibly uses TRBD1 or TRBD2 (5 bases each). This CDR3 has 14 amino acids. V was pared by 5 bases and J by 1 base, with 12 bases between. Germline V gene data show CDR1 as MNHEY and CDR2 as SVGAGI. The CDR3 loop reads CASSIGTNSYEQYF. CDR3 nucleotides: TGTGCCAGCAGTATTGGGACGAATTCCTACGAGCAGTACTTC.

This clonotype was detected many times. The V call is TRBV5-1, the J call TRBJ1-1, with D uncertain. V shed 0 bases and J shed 1 base, with 4 bases lying between them. The CDR3 contains 13 residues. The germline V gene has CDR1 SGHRS and CDR2 YFSETQ. In DNA, the CDR3 is TGCGCCAGCAGCTTGGCGGAGAACACTGAAGCTTTCTTT. It codes for CASSLAENTEAFF.

In its sample, this clonotype was seen a few times. This rearrangement joins TRBV5-1 to TRBJ2-1, with TRBD1 matching over 9 bases. Germline assignment: CDR1 SGHRS and CDR2 YFSETQ. CDR3 length equals 15 residues. Germline trimming cut 2 bases from V and 7 bases from J; bases unmatched to any gene: 7. CDR3 coding DNA: TGCGCCAGCAGCTTTGCACAGGGGGCTCAGAATGAGCAGTTCTTC. The encoded protein is CASSFAQGAQNEQFF.

About this clonotype itself: This is likely a read error, given that the CDR3 carries no conserved phenylalanine or tryptophan at its end. The chain combines TRBV29-1 with TRBJ2-5; TRBD2 matches at 7 bases. Germline V gene lookup returns CDR1 SQVTM and CDR2 ANQGSEA. Trimming took 5 bases from V and 7 from J; bases not matched to a gene: 13. The CDR3 spans 14 residues. The CDR3 DNA follows: TGCAGCGTTCCTGGGGGGGTGCCCGGAGGGACCCAGTACTAC. This codes for CSVPGGVPGGTQYY.

There are many counts of this clonotype. This chain connects TRBV3-1 to TRBJ1-5, with 8 bases lining up with TRBD1. J was trimmed by 6 bases and V by 0 bases; bases with no gene match: 4. Germline-derived CDR1 and CDR2 are LGHDT and YNNKEL (reference sequence). This CDR3 has 15 residues. The CDR3 DNA reads as TGTGCCAGCAGCCAAGATCGGACAGGGAGTCAGCCCCAGCATTTT. It codes for CASSQDRTGSQPQHF.

The CDR3 sequence: CASSRDRGISPLHF. The CDR3 DNA reads TGTGCCAGCAGCCGGGACAGGGGAATTTCACCCCTCCACTTT. The chain has TRBV6-1 and TRBJ1-6; TRBD1 agrees at 10 bases. Looked up from germline, CDR1 is MNHNS and CDR2 is SASEGT. CDR3 length equals 14 residues. V dropped 6 bases and J dropped 9; count of bases not matched to a gene: 5.

This clonotype was observed at least ten times. This chain connects TRBV13 to TRBJ2-5; D gene unclear. V was shortened by 0 bases and J by 5 bases, with 13 bases between the two germline ends. The CDR3 loop spans 15 amino acids. Germline V gives CDR1 PRHDT, CDR2 FYEKMQ (reference sequence). The CDR3 is CASSLGFTNGETQYF. The CDR3 DNA sequence: TGTGCCAGCAGCTTAGGCTTTACGAACGGGGAGACCCAGTACTTC.

This clonotype was detected a few times. The chain joins TRBV7-2 to TRBJ1-6; D unclear. V shed 4 bases and J shed 7 bases, with 14 bases lying between them. Looked up from germline, CDR1 is SGHTA and CDR2 is FQGNSA. The CDR3 is 15 residues long. The CDR3 loop is CASSSWNSGNSPLHF. Here the CDR3 DNA reads TGTGCCAGCAGCTCCTGGAACAGTGGAAATTCACCCCTCCACTTT.

At least ten counts were recorded for this clonotype. The chain combines TRBV4-3 with TRBJ2-7; tentative D call: TRBD2 (5 bases). Trimming removed 3 bases from V and 2 bases from J, with 8 bases in between. This CDR3 spans 13 amino acids. Germline CDR1 and CDR2: LGHNA and YSLEER. This CDR3 reads CASSQEVPYEQYF. The CDR3 bases are TGCGCCAGCAGCCAGGAGGTCCCCTACGAGCAGTACTTC.

Ten or more counts support this clonotype. This sequence joins TRBV12-3 or TRBV12-4 and TRBJ2-7, with D unresolved. The germline V and J ends were trimmed by 6 bases and 4 bases, with 7 bases remaining between them. The CDR3 runs to 11 residues. In DNA form, the CDR3 reads TGTGCCAGCAGCCGTAGGTACGAGCAGTACTTC. It encodes CASSRRYEQYF.